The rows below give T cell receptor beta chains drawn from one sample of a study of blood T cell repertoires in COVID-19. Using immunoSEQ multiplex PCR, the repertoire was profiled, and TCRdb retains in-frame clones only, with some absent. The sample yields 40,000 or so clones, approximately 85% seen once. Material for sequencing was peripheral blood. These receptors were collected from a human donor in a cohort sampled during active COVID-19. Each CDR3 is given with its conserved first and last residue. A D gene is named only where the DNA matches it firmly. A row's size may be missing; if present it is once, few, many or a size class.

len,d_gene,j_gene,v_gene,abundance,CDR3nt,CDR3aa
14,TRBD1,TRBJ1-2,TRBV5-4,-,TGTGCCAGCAGTCCCGGGACAGGGCGCTATGGCTACACCTTC,CASSPGTGRYGYTF
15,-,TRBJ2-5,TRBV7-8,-,TGTGCCAGCAGCTTCCGGGACTTCCTTGGGCAGACCCAGTACTTC,CASSFRDFLGQTQYF
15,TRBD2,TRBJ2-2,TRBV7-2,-,TGTGCCAGCAGCTTAGCAGCGGGGGACACCGGGGAGCTGTTTTTT,CASSLAAGDTGELFF
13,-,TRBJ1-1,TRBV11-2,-,TGTGCCAGCAGCTTAGAGGGGCTCACTGAAGCTTTCTTT,CASSLEGLTEAFF
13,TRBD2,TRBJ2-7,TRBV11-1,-,TGTGCCAGCAATGGGCGGGAGCGCCACGAGCAGTACTTC,CASNGRERHEQYF
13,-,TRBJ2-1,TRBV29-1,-,TGCAGCGTTGATTACAGCTCCTACAATGAGCAGTTCTTC,CSVDYSSYNEQFF
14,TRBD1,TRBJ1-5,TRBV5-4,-,TGTGCCAGCAGCCGGGACAGAGAGAATCAGCCCCAGCATTTT,CASSRDRENQPQHF
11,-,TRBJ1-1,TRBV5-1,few,TGCGCCAGCCACGGGGAAACTGAAGCTTTCTTT,CASHGETEAFF
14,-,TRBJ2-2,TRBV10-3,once,TGTGCCATCAGTGAAGACAGTGGATCCGGGGAGCTGTTTTTT,CAISEDSGSGELFF
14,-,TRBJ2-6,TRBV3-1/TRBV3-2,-,TGTGCCAGCAGCCGAGTTCGGGGGGCCAACGTCCTGACTTTC,CASSRVRGANVLTF
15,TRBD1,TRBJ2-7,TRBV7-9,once,TGTGCCAGCAGCTCCGCCGGGACAGGGTCCCCCGAGCAGTACTTC,CASSSAGTGSPEQYF
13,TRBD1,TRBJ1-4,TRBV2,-,TGTGCCAGCAGGACAGGGGAGAATGAAAAACTGTTTTTT,CASRTGENEKLFF
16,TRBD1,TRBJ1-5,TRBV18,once,TGTGCCAGCTCGCCCGACAGGGGGAATAGCAATCAGCCCCAGCATTTT,CASSPDRGNSNQPQHF
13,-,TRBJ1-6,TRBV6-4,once,TGTGCCAGCCGTCGGGACTATAATTCACCCCTCCACTTT,CASRRDYNSPLHF
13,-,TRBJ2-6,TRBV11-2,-,TGTGCCAGCACCATTTCAGGGGCCAACGTCCTGACTTTC,CASTISGANVLTF
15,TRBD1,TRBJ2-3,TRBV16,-,TGTGCCAGCAGCCAATCCGGGACAGCCACAGATACGCAGTATTTT,CASSQSGTATDTQYF